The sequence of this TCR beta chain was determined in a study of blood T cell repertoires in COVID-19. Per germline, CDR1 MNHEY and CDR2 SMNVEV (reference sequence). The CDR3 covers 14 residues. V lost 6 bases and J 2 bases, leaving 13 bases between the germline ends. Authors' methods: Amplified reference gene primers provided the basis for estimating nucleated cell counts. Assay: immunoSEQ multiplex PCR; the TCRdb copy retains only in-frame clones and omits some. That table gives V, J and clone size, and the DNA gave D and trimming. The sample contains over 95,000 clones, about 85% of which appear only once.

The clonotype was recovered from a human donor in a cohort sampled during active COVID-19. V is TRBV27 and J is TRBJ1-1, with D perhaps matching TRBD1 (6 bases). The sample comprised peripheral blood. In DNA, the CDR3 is TGTGCCAGCAGCTCCACAGGGACAAACACTGAAGCTTTCTTT. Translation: CASSSTGTNTEAFF.